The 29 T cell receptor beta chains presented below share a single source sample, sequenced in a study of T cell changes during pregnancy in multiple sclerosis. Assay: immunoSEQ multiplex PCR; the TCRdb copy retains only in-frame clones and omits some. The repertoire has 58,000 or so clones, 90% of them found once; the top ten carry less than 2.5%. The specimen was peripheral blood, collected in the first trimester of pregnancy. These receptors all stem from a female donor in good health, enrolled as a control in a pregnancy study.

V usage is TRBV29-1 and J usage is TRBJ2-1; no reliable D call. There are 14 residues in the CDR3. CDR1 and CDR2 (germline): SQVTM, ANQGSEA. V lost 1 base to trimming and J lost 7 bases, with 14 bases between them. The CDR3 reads CSVEGIAATNEQFF. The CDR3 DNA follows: TGCAGCGTTGAAGGGATTGCAGCGACTAATGAGCAGTTCTTC.

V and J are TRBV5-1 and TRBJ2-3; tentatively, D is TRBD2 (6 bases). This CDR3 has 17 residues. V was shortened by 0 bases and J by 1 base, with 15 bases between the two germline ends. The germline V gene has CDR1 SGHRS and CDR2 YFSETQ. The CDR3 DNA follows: TGCGCCAGCAGCTTGGGGTACAGAGGAGGGCGCACAGATACGCAGTATTTT. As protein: CASSLGYRGGRTDTQYF.

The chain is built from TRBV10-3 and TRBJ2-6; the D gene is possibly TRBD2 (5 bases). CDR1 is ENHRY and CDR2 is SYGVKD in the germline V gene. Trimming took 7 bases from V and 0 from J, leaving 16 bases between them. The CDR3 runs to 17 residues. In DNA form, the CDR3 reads TGTGCCATCACCGGCGGTGAGGGCAACTCTGGGGCCAACGTCCTGACTTTC. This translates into CAITGGEGNSGANVLTF.

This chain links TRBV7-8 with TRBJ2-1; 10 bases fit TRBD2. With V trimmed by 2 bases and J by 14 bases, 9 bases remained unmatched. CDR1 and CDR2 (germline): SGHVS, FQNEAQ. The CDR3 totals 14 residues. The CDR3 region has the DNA TGTGCCAGCAGCTTAAGACCTCAGCGGGGGGGCAAGTTCTTC. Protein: CASSLRPQRGGKFF. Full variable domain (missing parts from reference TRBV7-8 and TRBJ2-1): GAGVSQSPRYKVAKRGQDVALRCDPISGHVSLFWYQQALGQGPEFLTYFQNEAQLDKSGLPSDRFFAERPEGSVSTLKIQRTQQEDSAVYLCASSLRPQRGGKFFGPGTRLTVL.

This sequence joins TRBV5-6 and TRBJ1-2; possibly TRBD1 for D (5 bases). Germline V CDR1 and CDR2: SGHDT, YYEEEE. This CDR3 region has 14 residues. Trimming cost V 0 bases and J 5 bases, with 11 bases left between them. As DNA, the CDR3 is TGTGCCAGCAGCTTGGCGGCAGGGAGGTATGGCTACACCTTC. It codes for CASSLAAGRYGYTF.

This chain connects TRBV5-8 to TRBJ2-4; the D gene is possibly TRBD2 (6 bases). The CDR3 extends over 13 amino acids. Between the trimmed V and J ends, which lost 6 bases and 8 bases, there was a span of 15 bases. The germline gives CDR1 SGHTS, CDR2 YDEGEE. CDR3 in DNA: TGTGCCAGCAATCTCGGGGGATCGGACATTCAGTACTTC. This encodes CASNLGGSDIQYF.

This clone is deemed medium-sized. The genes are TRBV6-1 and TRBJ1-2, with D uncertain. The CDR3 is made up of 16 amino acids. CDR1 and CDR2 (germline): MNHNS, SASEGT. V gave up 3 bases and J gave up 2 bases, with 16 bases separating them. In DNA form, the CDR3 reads TGTGCCAGCAGTGAGGGAGTCGAGGCCTGGAACTATGGCTACACCTTC. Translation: CASSEGVEAWNYGYTF.

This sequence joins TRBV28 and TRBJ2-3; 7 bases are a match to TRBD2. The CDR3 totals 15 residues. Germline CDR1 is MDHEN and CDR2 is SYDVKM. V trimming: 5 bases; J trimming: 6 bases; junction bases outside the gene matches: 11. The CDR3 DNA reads TGTGCCAGCAGTCCTTACGCGGGAGCCCAGGATACGCAGTATTTT. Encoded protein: CASSPYAGAQDTQYF.

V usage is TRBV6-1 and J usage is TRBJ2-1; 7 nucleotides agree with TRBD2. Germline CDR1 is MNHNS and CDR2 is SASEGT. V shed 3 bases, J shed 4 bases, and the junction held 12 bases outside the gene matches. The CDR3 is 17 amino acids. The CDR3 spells CASSDRLARYRYNEQFF. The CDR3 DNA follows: TGTGCCAGCAGTGACCGACTAGCCCGATACCGATACAATGAGCAGTTCTTC.

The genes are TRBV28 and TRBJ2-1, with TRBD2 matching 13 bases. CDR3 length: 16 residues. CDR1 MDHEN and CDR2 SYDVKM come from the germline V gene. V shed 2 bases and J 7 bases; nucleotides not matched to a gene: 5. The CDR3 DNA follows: TGTGCCAGCAGTTTAAGGACTAGCGGGAGAAGAAATGAGCAGTTCTTC. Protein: CASSLRTSGRRNEQFF.

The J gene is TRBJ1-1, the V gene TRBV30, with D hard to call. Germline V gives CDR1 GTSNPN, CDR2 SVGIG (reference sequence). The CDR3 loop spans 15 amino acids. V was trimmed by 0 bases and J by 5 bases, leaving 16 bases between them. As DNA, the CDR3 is TGTGCCTGGAGTGTAGCTCGCAGGCCTAATACTGAAGCTTTCTTT. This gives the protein CAWSVARRPNTEAFF. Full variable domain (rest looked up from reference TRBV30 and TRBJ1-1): SQTIHQWPATLVQPVGSPLSLECTVEGTSNPNLYWYRQAAGRGLQLLFYSVGIGQISSEVPQNLSASRPQDRQFILSSKKLLLSDSGFYLCAWSVARRPNTEAFFGQGTRLTVV.

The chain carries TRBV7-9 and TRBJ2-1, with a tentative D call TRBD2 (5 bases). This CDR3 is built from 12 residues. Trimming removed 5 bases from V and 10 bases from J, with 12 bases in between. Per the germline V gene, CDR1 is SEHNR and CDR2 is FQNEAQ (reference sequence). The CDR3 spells CASSRDYREQFF. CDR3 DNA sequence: TGTGCCAGCAGCCGAGACTATCGGGAGCAGTTCTTC.

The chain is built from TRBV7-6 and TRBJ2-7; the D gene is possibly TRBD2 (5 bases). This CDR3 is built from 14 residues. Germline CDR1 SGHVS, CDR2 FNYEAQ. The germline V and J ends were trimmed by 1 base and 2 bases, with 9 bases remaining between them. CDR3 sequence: CASSLGEPAYEQYF. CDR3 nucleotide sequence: TGTGCCAGCAGCTTAGGGGAGCCGGCCTACGAGCAGTACTTC.

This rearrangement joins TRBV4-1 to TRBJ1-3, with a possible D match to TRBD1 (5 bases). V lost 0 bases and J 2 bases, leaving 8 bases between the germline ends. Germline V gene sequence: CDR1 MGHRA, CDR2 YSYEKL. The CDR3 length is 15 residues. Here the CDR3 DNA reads TGCGCCAGCAGCCAAGATCCAGGGACTGGAAACACCATATATTTT. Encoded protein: CASSQDPGTGNTIYF.

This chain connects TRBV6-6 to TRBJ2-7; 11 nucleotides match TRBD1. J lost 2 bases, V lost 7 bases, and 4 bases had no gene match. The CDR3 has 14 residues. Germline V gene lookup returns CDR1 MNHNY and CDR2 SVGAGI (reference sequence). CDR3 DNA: TGTGCCAGCATCAGGACAGGGGGCACCTACGAGCAGTACTTC. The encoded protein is CASIRTGGTYEQYF.

DNA for the CDR3: TGTGCCAGCAGCTTCCAGCCGGGGCCTCTAGCGGGGGGGCATACCGGGGAGCTGTTTTTT. As protein: CASSFQPGPLAGGHTGELFF. The chain is built from TRBV7-3 and TRBJ2-2; the match to TRBD2 covers 12 bases. The CDR3 has 20 residues. Per the germline V gene, CDR1 is SGHTA and CDR2 is FQGTGA. V gave up 3 bases and J gave up 5 bases; unmatched junction bases: 16.

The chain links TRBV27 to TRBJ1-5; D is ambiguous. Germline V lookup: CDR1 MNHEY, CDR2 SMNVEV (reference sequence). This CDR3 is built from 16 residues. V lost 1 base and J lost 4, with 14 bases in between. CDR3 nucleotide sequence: TGTGCCAGCAGTTTATATGCCATGGTCGGGAATCAGCCCCAGCATTTT. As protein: CASSLYAMVGNQPQHF.

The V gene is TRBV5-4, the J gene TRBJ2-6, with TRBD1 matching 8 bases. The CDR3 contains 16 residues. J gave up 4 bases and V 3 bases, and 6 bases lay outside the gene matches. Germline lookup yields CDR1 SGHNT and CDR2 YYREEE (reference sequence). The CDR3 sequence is CASSSGQAVGANVLTF. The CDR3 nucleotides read TGTGCCAGCAGCTCGGGACAGGCGGTCGGGGCCAACGTCCTGACTTTC.

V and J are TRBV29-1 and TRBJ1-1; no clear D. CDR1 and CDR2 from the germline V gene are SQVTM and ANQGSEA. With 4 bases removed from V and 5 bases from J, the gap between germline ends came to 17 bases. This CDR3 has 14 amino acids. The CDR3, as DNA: TGCAGCGTTGTCCCGGGTGGTTCTGTGACTGAAGCTTTCTTT. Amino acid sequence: CSVVPGGSVTEAFF.

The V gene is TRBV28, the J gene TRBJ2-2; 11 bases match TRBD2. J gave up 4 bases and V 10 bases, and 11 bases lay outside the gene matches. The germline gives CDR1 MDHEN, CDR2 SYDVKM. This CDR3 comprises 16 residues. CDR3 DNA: TGTGCCACTCAGGGGCAGGGACTAGCGGCCACCGGGGAGCTGTTTTTT. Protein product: CATQGQGLAATGELFF.

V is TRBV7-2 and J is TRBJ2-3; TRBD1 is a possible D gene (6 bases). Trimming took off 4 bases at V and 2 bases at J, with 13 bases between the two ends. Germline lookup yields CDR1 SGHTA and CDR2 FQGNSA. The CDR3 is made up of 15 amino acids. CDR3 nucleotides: TGTGCCAGCAGCTCCTTCAGGGGAATCACAGATACGCAGTATTTT. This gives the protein CASSSFRGITDTQYF.

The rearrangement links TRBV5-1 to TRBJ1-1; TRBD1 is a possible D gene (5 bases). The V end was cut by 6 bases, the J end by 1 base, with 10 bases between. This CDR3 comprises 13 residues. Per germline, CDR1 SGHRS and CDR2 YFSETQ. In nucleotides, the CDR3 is TGCGCCAGCAATCCCGGGGGGAACACTGAAGCTTTCTTT. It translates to CASNPGGNTEAFF.

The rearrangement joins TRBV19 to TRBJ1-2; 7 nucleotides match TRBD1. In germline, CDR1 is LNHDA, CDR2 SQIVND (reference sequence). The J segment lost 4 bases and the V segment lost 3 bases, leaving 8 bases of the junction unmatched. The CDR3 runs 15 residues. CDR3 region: CASSMGQGEAYGYTF. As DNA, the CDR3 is TGTGCCAGTAGTATGGGGCAGGGGGAGGCCTATGGCTACACCTTC.

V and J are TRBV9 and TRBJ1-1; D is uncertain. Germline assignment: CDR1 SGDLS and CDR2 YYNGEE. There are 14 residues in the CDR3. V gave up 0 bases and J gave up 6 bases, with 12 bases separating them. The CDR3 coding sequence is TGTGCCAGCAGCGTAGAGCCCAAGTTTGCTGAAGCTTTCTTT. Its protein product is CASSVEPKFAEAFF.

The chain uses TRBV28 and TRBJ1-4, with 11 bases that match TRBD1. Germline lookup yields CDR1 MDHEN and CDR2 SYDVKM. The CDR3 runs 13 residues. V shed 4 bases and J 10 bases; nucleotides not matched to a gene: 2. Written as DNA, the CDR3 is TGTGCCAGCAGTTGGACAGGGGGCGGAAAACTGTTTTTT. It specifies CASSWTGGGKLFF.

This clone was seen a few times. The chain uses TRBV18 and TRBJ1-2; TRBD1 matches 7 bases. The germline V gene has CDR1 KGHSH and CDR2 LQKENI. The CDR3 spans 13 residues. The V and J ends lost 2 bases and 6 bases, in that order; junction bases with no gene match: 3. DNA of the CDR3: TGTGCCAGCTCACCAATAGACAGGGATGGCTACACCTTC. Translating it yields CASSPIDRDGYTF.

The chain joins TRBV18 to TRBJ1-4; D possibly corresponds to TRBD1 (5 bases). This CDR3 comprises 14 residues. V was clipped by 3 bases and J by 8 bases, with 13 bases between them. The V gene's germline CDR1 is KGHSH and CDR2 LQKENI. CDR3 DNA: TGTGCCAGCTCACCTCAGGGAGGAGGCGAAAAACTGTTTTTT. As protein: CASSPQGGGEKLFF.

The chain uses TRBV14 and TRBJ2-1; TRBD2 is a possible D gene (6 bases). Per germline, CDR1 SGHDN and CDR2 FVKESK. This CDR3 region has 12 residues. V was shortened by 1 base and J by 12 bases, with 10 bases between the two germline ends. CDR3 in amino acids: CASSQVLAPQFF. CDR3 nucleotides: TGTGCCAGCAGCCAAGTTCTAGCGCCGCAGTTCTTC.

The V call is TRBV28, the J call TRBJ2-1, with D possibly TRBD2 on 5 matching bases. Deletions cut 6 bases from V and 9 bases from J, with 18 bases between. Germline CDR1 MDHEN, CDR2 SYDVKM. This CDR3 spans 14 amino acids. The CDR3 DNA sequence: TGTGCCAGCAGCCCACCCGGCCCGGCGGGTGAGCAGTTCTTC. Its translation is CASSPPGPAGEQFF.